The next 17 T cell receptor beta chains were all read from a single sample in a study of shared clonotypes between healthy human individuals. The protocol was immunoSEQ multiplex PCR, while the TCRdb copy is restricted to in-frame clones and leaves out a portion. Of about 600,000 clones listed, about 97% are singletons. Sequencing was carried out using naive CD4+ T cells sorted from blood. Noted subset: CD45RA+ positively selected. All receptors derive from a woman in her 30s in good health.

This chain uses TRBV27 with TRBJ2-1; 7 positions agree with TRBD2. The germline CDR1 and CDR2 sequences are MNHEY and SMNVEV (reference sequence). This CDR3 has 16 amino acids. Losses at the gene ends were 5 bases for V and 3 bases for J; bases not matched to a gene: 10. The CDR3 loop reads CASSARLANLYNEQFF. CDR3 sequence (DNA): TGTGCCAGCAGTGCCCGACTAGCCAATCTCTACAATGAGCAGTTCTTC.

The DNA of the CDR3 is TGCGCCAGCAGCCTCGACAGGGGCGAGCAGTACTTC. Its protein product is CASSLDRGEQYF. The rearrangement uses TRBV5-1 and TRBJ2-7; TRBD1 matches at 8 bases. CDR1 and CDR2 (germline): SGHRS, YFSETQ. V lost 4 bases and J lost 6; bases outside the gene matches: 3. CDR3 length: 12 amino acids.

V is TRBV6-5 and J is TRBJ2-5; the D is unclear. Near its end, the DNA agrees better with TRBJ2-7, so the J call may be wrong. Germline values: CDR1 MNHEY, CDR2 SVGAGI. The CDR3 is 14 residues long. The chain's CDR3 is CASSPLQVPYEQYF. The CDR3 bases are TGTGCCAGCAGCCCCTTGCAGGTCCCCTACGAGCAGTACTTC.

This sequence joins TRBV28 and TRBJ2-7; D possibly matches TRBD1 or TRBD2 (5 bases each). Germline-derived CDR1 and CDR2 are MDHEN and SYDVKM. Trimming took 8 bases from V and 3 from J, leaving 11 bases between them. The CDR3 has 12 residues. CDR3 DNA: TGTGCCAGCCGCCTTGGGGGCTACGAGCAGTACTTC. Translating it yields CASRLGGYEQYF.

The chain couples TRBV28 to TRBJ1-2, with a possible D match to TRBD1 (5 bases). Germline V lookup: CDR1 MDHEN, CDR2 SYDVKM. Trimming pared 1 base from V and 1 base from J, leaving 10 bases between. The length of the CDR3 is 15 residues. The CDR3 DNA sequence: TGTGCCAGCAGTTTATTTACGGGGGTTAACTATGGCTACACCTTC. Encoded protein: CASSLFTGVNYGYTF.

This chain links TRBV4-1 with TRBJ2-7; 9 bases are a match to TRBD1. V dropped 5 bases and J dropped 3; count of bases not matched to a gene: 8. The CDR3 has 15 residues. Per germline, CDR1 MGHRA and CDR2 YSYEKL. The CDR3 is CASSKNRDRVYEQYF. CDR3 bases: TGCGCCAGCAGCAAAAACCGGGACAGGGTCTACGAGCAGTACTTC.

V is TRBV27 and J is TRBJ2-7; D not certain. Germline V gives CDR1 MNHEY, CDR2 SMNVEV (reference sequence). V gave up 3 bases and J gave up 9 bases, with 24 bases separating them. This CDR3 contains 16 residues. CDR3 protein: CASSFDVRKLPPVQYF. In nucleotides, the CDR3 is TGTGCCAGCAGTTTCGATGTACGTAAACTACCCCCCGTGCAGTACTTC.

Here the CDR3 DNA reads TGTGCCAGCTTACGAGCCGGGACTAGGGAAGAGACCCAGTACTTC. It yields the protein CASLRAGTREETQYF. V and J are TRBV18 and TRBJ2-5; 8 bases map to TRBD2. The CDR3 runs to 15 residues. The V gene end was trimmed by 7 bases and the J gene end by 3 bases; junction bases not matched to a gene: 10. The germline gives CDR1 KGHSH, CDR2 LQKENI.

The V gene is TRBV28, the J gene TRBJ2-3; a possible D gene is TRBD2 (6 bases). The CDR3 is made up of 17 amino acids. V lost 7 bases to trimming and J lost 3 bases, with 23 bases between them. Germline V gene lookup returns CDR1 MDHEN and CDR2 SYDVKM. The CDR3 sequence: CASTLPAGTQGTDTQYF. The CDR3 nucleotides are TGTGCCAGCACCCTACCGGCGGGAACGCAAGGAACAGATACGCAGTATTTT.

The chain uses TRBV5-1 and TRBJ2-6; the match to TRBD1 covers 11 bases. The CDR3 has 17 residues. The ends lost 2 bases at V and 2 bases at J; junction bases unmatched: 3. Germline values: CDR1 SGHRS, CDR2 YFSETQ. The CDR3 DNA follows: TGCGCCAGCAGCTTCCGGACAGGGGGCGCTGGGGCCAACGTCCTGACTTTC. Its protein is CASSFRTGGAGANVLTF.

The chain joins TRBV5-1 to TRBJ2-5; 10 bases are shared with TRBD1. CDR3 length: 14 residues. The V gene's germline CDR1 is SGHRS and CDR2 YFSETQ. The ends lost 4 bases at V and 3 bases at J; junction bases unmatched: 3. CDR3 in amino acids: CASSAGQGEETQYF. CDR3 DNA sequence: TGCGCCAGCAGCGCCGGACAGGGGGAAGAGACCCAGTACTTC.

The chain is built from TRBV5-1 and TRBJ2-7; the match to TRBD2 covers 15 bases. CDR3 length equals 15 residues. V trimming: 5 bases; J trimming: 4 bases; junction bases outside the gene matches: 4. Per the germline V gene, CDR1 is SGHRS and CDR2 is YFSETQ. The CDR3 reads CASRSGTSGRYEQYF. Written as DNA, the CDR3 is TGCGCCAGCAGATCCGGGACTAGCGGGAGGTACGAGCAGTACTTC.

The chain uses TRBV10-1 and TRBJ1-5; D possibly corresponds to TRBD1 (5 bases). The CDR3 runs to 13 residues. CDR1 WNHNN and CDR2 SYGVQD come from the germline V gene (reference sequence). Trimming removed 6 bases at V and 4 bases at J, with 10 bases between. CDR3 nucleotide sequence: TGCGCCAGCAGCCCGACAGAGAATCAGCCCCAGCATTTT. This encodes CASSPTENQPQHF.

This clone has more than one count but fewer than ten. The CDR3 sequence is CATSTDRGGGKLFF. The DNA for the CDR3 is TGTGCCACCAGCACGGACAGGGGAGGAGGAAAACTGTTTTTT. The V gene is TRBV15, the J gene TRBJ1-4, with 9 bases lining up with TRBD1. The ends lost 4 bases at V and 10 bases at J; junction bases unmatched: 7. The V gene's germline CDR1 is LNHNV and CDR2 YYDKDF (reference sequence). The CDR3 covers 14 residues. Together with reference TRBV15 and TRBJ1-4, the CDR3 gives the full variable domain: DAMVIQNPRYQVTQFGKPVTLSCSQTLNHNVMYWYQQKSSQAPKLLFHYYDKDFNNEADTPDNFQSRRPNTSFCFLDIRSPGLGDTAMYLCATSTDRGGGKLFFGSGTQLSVL.

The genes are TRBV7-6 and TRBJ2-3; D is unclear. This CDR3 contains 14 residues. The germline gives CDR1 SGHVS, CDR2 FNYEAQ. The V gene lost 1 base and the J gene lost 0 bases, with 5 bases spanning the gap. CDR3: CASSLVASTDTQYF. The CDR3 bases are TGTGCCAGCAGCTTAGTGGCTAGCACAGATACGCAGTATTTT.

This chain uses TRBV27 with TRBJ2-3; TRBD2 aligns across 8 bases. This CDR3 has 15 amino acids. CDR1 and CDR2 (germline): MNHEY, SMNVEV (reference sequence). J was trimmed by 0 bases and V by 5 bases; bases with no gene match: 4. This CDR3 is CASSRSGTSTDTQYF. CDR3 DNA: TGTGCCAGCAGTCGTAGCGGGACTAGCACAGATACGCAGTATTTT.

This clone occurred once. The rearrangement uses TRBV9 and TRBJ2-3; D gene uncertain. The CDR3 runs to 16 residues. The V and J ends lost 3 bases and 0 bases respectively, with 14 bases between them. Germline CDR1 SGDLS, CDR2 YYNGEE. This chain's CDR3 is CASSGSSLPSTDTQYF. Written as DNA, the CDR3 is TGTGCCAGCAGCGGTTCTTCCTTGCCTAGCACAGATACGCAGTATTTT.